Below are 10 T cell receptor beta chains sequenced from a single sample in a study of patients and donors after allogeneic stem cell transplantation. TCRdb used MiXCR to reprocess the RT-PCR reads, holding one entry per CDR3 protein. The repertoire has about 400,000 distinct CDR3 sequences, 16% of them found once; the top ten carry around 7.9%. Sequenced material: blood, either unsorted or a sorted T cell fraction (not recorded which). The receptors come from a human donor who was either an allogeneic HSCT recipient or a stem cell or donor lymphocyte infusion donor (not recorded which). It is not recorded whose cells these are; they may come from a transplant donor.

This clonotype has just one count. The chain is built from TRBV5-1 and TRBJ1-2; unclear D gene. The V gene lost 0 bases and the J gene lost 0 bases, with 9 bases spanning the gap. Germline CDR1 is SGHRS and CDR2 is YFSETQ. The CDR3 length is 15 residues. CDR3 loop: CASSLVPDSNYGYTF. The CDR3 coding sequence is TGCGCCAGCAGCTTGGTCCCAGATTCTAACTATGGCTACACCTTC. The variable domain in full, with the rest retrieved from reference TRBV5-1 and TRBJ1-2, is KAGVTQTPRYLIKTRGQQVTLSCSPISGHRSVSWYQQTPGQGLQFLFEYFSETQRNKGNFPGRFSGRQFSNSRSEMNVSTLELGDSALYLCASSLVPDSNYGYTFGSGTRLTVV.

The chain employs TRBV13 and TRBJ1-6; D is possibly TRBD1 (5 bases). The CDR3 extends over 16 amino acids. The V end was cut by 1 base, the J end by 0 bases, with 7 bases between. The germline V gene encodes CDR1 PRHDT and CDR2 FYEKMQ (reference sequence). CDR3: CASSLEGSSYNSPLHF. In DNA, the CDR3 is TGTGCCAGCAGCTTAGAGGGGAGCTCCTATAATTCACCCCTCCACTTT.

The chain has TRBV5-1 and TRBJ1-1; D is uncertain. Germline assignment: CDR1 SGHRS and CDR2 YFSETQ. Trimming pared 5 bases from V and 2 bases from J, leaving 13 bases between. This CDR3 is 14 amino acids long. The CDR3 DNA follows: TGCGCCAGCAGTTATGGACCGGTCAACACTGAAGCTTTCTTT. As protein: CASSYGPVNTEAFF.

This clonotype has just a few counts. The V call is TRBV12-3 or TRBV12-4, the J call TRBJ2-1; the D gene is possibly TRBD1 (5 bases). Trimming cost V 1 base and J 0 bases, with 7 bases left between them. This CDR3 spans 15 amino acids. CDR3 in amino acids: CASSLGTSSYNEQFF. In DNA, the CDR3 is TGTGCCAGCAGTTTAGGGACATCCTCCTACAATGAGCAGTTCTTC.

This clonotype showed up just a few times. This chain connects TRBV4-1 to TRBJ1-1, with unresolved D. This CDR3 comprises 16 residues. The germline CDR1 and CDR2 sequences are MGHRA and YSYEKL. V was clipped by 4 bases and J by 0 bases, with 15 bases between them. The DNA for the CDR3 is TGCGCCAGCAGCCCGCAATTCCCCCACTTGAACACTGAAGCTTTCTTT. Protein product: CASSPQFPHLNTEAFF.

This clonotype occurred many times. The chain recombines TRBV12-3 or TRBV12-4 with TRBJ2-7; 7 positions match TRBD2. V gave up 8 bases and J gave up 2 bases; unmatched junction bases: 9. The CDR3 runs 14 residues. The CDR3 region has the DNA TGTGCCAGCTTTCGGGGGGACCCCCCCTACGAGCAGTACTTC. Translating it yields CASFRGDPPYEQYF.

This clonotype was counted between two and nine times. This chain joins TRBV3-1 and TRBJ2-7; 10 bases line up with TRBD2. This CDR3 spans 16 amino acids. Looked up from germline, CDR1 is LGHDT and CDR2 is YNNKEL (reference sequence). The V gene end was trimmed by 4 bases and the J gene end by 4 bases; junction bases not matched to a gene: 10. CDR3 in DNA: TGTGCCAGCAGCCGAGATAGCGGGAGGATTGCGTACGAGCAGTACTTC. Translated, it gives CASSRDSGRIAYEQYF.

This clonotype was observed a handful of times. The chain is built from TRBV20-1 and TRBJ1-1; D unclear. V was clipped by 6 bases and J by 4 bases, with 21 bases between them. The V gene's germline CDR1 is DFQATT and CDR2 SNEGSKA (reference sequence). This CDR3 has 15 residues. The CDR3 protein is CSAFAGSLASTEAFF. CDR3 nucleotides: TGCAGTGCATTCGCGGGCAGTCTCGCGAGCACTGAAGCTTTCTTT.

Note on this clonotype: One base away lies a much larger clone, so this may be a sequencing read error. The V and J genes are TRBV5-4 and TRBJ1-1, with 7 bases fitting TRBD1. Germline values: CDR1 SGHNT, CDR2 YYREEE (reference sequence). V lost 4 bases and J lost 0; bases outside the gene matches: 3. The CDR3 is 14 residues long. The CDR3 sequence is CASSRDRVNTEAFF. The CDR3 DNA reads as TGTGCCAGCAGCCGAGACAGGGTGAACACTGAAGCTTTCTTT.

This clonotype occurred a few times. The CDR3 nucleotides are TGTGCCAGCAGCGACTTGACTCGAGAGACCCAGTACTTC. Protein sequence: CASSDLTRETQYF. This chain links TRBV5-6 with TRBJ2-5, with D unresolved. Trimming removed 4 bases from V and 4 bases from J, with 11 bases in between. This CDR3 is built from 13 residues. CDR1 SGHDT and CDR2 YYEEEE come from the germline V gene.